This T cell receptor beta chain was profiled in a study of shared clonotypes between healthy human individuals. About the study: The cohort had two women and a few men, ages 18 to 49.

Each subset's genomic DNA was split evenly across several immunoSEQ plates. Produced via immunoSEQ multiplex PCR; TCRdb's table is partial and in-frame only. The data hold about half a million clones, with 70% to 80% observed a single time. This CDR3 spans 16 amino acids. Study donors comprised healthy, HIV-negative adults devoid of recent acute infection or vaccination. Those who donated, Caucasian adults without exception, all lived in Nashville, Tennessee. The sequence came from a woman aged 40 to 49 in good health. Some clones in this sample may be carry-over from other donors' samples. V is TRBV21-1 and J is TRBJ2-5; the table's D call TRBD2 went unverified against the DNA. TRBV21-1 is given as a pseudogene. The sample was PBMCs. The CDR3 is CASLARGVRVTETQYF. CDR3 bases: TGTGCCAGCCTCGCCCGGGGGGTCAGGGTAACGGAGACCCAGTACTTC.